This T cell receptor (beta chain) was retrieved from a study of T cells in Graves' hyperthyroidism and ophthalmopathy. Study outcomes and limitations: Most clonotypes that expanded in the thyroid above 0.001 also showed up in blood.

Germline V gives CDR1 MNHEY, CDR2 SVGAGI. This CDR3 comprises 17 residues. The germline V and J ends were trimmed by 0 bases and 7 bases, with 18 bases remaining between them. It was RNA transcripts that yielded the amplified TCR beta CDR3 regions. The TCR CDR3 first-round RT-PCR relied on the HTBI primer set. TCRdb re-analysed the multiplex PCR reads in MiXCR, keeping a single row per CDR3 protein. In the table there are over 700,000 distinct CDR3 sequences, about 19% of which are singletons. PBMCs stemmed from over 7.5 ml fresh peripheral blood. A word on this clonotype: Its antigen is currently unknown.

Source material: blood. This receptor was obtained from a woman aged 50 to 60 with Graves' hyperthyroidism that later progressed to Graves' ophthalmopathy. V gene TRBV6-5 combines with J gene TRBJ1-4; possible D gene TRBD1, 6 bases. CDR3 DNA sequence: TGTGCCAGCAGTTACTCTTTCCGCAGGGGAAGGGGTGAAAAACTGTTTTTT. Its translation: CASSYSFRRGRGEKLFF.